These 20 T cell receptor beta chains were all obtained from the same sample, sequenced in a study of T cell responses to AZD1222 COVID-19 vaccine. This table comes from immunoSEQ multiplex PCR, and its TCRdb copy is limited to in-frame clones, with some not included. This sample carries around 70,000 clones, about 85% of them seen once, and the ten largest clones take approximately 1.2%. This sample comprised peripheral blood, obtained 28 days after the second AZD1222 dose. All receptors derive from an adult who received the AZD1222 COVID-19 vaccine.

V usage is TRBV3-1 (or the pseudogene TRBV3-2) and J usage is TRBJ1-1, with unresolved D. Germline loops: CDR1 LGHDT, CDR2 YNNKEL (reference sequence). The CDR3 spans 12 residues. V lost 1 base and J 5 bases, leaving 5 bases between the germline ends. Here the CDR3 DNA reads TGTGCCAGCAGCCAAGTAAGGACTGAAGCTTTCTTT. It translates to CASSQVRTEAFF.

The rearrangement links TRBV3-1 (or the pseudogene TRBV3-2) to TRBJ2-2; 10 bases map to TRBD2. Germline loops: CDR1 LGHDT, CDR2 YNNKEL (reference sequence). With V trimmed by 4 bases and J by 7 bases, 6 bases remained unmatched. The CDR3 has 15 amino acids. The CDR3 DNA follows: TGTGCCAGCAGCCCACAAGGACTAGCGGTCGGGGAGCTGTTTTTT. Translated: CASSPQGLAVGELFF.

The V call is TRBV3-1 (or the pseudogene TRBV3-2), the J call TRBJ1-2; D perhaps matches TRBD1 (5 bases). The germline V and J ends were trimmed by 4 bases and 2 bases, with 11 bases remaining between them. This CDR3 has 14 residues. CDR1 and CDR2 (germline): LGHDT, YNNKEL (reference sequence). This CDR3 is CASSPFKGNYGYTF. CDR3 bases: TGTGCCAGCAGCCCTTTTAAGGGGAACTATGGCTACACCTTC.

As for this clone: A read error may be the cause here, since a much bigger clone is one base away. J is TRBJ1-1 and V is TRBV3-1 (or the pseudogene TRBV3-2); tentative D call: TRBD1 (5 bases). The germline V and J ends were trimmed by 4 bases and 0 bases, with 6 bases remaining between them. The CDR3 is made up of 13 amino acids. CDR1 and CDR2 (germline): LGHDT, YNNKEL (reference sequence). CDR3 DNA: TGTGCCAGCAGCCCACAGGTGAACACTGAAGCTTTCTTT. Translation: CASSPQVNTEAFF.

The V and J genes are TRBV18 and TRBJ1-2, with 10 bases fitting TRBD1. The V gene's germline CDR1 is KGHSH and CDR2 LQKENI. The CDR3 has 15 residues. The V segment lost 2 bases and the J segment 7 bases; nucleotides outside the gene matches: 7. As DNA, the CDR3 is TGTGCCAGCTCACCAAGTTCGGGACAGGGGTTTGGCTACACCTTC. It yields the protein CASSPSSGQGFGYTF.

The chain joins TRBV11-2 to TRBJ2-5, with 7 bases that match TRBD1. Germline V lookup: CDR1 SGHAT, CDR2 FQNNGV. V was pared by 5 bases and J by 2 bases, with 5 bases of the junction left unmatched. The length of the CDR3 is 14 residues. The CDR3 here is CASSTGQPQETQYF. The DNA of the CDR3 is TGTGCCAGCAGCACGGGACAGCCACAAGAGACCCAGTACTTC.

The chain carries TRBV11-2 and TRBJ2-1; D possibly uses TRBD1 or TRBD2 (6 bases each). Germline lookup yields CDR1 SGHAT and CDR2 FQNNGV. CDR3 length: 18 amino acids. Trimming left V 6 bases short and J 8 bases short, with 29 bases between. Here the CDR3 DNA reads TGTGCCAGCAGTCGAGGAGTCGGGGGCCATACAAATCGCGATGAGCAGTTCTTC. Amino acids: CASSRGVGGHTNRDEQFF.

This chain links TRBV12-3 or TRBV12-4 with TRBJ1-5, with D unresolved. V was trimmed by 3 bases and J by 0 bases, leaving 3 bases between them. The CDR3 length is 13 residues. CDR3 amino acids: CASSFSSNQPQHF. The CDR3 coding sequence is TGTGCCAGCAGTTTTAGTAGCAATCAGCCCCAGCATTTT.

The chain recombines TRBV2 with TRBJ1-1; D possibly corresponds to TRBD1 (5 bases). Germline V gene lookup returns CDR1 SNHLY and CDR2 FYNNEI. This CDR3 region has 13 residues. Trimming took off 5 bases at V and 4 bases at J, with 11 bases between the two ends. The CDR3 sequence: CASSLGVGTEAFF. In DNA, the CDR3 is TGTGCCAGCAGTTTGGGGGTTGGCACTGAAGCTTTCTTT.

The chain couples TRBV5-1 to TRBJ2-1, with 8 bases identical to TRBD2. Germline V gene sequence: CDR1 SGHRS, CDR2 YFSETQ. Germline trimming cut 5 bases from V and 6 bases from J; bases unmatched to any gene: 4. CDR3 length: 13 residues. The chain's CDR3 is CASSTSGINEQFF. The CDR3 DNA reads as TGCGCCAGCAGTACTAGCGGAATCAATGAGCAGTTCTTC.

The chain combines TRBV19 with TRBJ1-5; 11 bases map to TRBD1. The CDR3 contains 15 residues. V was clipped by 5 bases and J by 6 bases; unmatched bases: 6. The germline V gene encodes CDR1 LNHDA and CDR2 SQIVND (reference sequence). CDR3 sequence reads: CASSLGQGAVQPQHF. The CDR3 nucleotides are TGTGCCAGTAGTCTAGGACAGGGGGCGGTTCAGCCCCAGCATTTT.

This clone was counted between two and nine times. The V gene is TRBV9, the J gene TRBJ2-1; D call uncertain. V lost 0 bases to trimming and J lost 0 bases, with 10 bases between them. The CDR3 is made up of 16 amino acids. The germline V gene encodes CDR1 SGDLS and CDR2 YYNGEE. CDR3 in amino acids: CASSVGGASSYNEQFF. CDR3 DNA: TGTGCCAGCAGCGTAGGTGGAGCGAGCTCCTACAATGAGCAGTTCTTC. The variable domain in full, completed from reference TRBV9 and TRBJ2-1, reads DSGVTQTPKHLITATGQRVTLRCSPRSGDLSVYWYQQSLDQGLQFLIQYYNGEERAKGNILERFSAQQFPDLHSELNLSSLELGDSALYFCASSVGGASSYNEQFFGPGTRLTVL.

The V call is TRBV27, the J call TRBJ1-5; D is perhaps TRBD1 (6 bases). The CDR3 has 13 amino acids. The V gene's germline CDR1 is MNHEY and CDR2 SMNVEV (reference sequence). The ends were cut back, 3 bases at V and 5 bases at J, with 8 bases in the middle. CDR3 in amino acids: CASSFDRYQPQHF. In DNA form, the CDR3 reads TGTGCCAGCAGTTTCGACAGGTATCAGCCCCAGCATTTT.

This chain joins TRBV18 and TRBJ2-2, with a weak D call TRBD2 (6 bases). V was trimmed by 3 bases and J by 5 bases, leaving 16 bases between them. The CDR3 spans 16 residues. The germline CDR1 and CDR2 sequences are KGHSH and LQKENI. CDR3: CASSPIPGRGTGELFF. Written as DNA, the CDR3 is TGTGCCAGCTCACCCATTCCGGGACGGGGGACCGGGGAGCTGTTTTTT.

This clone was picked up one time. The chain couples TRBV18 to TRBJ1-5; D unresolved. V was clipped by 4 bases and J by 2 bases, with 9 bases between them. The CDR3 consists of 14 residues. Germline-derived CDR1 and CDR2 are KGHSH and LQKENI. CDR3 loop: CASSQGIGNQPQHF. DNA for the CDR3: TGTGCCAGCTCACAAGGCATTGGCAATCAGCCCCAGCATTTT.

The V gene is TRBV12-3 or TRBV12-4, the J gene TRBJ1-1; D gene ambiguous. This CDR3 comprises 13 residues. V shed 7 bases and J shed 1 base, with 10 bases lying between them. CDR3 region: CASTPRGNTEAFF. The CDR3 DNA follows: TGTGCCAGCACCCCTCGAGGGAACACTGAAGCTTTCTTT.

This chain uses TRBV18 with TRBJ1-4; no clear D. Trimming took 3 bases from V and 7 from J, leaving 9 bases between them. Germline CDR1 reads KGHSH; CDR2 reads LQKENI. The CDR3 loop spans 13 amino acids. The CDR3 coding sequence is TGTGCCAGCTCACCTCGACACGGTGAAAAACTGTTTTTT. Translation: CASSPRHGEKLFF.

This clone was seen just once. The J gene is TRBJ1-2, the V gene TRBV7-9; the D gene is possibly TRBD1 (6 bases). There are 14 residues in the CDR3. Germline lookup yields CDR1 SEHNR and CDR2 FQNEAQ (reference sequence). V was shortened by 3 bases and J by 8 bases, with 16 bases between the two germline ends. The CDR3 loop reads CASSFRQGSDGYTF. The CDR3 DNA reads TGTGCCAGCAGCTTCAGGCAGGGGAGTGACGGCTACACCTTC.

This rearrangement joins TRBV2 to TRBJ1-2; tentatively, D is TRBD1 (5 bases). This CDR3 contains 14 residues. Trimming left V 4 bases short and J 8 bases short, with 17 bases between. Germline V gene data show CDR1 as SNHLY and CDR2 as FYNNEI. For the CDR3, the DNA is TGTGCCAGCAGTGGTAAGGGGATCCTGGGAGGCTACACCTTC. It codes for CASSGKGILGGYTF.

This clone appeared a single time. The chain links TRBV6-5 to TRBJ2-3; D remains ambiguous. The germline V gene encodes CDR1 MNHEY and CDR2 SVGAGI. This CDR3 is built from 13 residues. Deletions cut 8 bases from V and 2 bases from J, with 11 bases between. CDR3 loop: CASLWDNTDTQYF. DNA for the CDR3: TGTGCCAGCCTCTGGGATAACACAGATACGCAGTATTTT.